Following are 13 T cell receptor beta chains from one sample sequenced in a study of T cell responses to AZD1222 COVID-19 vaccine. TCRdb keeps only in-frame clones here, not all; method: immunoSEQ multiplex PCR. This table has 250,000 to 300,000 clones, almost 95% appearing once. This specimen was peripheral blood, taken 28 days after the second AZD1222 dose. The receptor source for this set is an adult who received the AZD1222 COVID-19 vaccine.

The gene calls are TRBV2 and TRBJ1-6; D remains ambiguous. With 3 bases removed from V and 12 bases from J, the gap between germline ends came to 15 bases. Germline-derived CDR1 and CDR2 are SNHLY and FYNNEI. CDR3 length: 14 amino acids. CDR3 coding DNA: TGTGCCAGCAGTGAGGATCTGGGGAGACGACCCCTCCACTTT. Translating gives CASSEDLGRRPLHF.

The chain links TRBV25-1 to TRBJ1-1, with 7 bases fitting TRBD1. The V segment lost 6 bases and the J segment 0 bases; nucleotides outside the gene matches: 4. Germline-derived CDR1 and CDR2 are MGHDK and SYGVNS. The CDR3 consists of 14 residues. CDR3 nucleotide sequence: TGTGCCAGCAGAGAGACAGGGATGAACACTGAAGCTTTCTTT. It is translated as CASRETGMNTEAFF.

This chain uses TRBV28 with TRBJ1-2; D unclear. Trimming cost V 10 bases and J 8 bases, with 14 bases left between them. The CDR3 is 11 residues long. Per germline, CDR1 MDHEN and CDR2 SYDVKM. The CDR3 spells CATRMGYGYTF. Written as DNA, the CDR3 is TGTGCCACGCGTATGGGGTACGGCTACACCTTC.

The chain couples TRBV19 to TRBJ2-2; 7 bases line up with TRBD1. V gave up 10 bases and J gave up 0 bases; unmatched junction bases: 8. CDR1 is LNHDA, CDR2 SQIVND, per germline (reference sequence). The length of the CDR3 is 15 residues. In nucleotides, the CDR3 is TGTGCCACCAGACAGGGCACGGCGAACACCGGGGAGCTGTTTTTT. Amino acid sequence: CATRQGTANTGELFF.

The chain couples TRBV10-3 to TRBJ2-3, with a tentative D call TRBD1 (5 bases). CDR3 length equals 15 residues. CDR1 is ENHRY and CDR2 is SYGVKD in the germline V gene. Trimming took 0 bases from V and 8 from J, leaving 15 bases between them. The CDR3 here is CAISESKQVVGTQYF. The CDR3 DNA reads TGTGCCATCAGTGAGTCGAAACAGGTCGTAGGTACGCAGTATTTT.

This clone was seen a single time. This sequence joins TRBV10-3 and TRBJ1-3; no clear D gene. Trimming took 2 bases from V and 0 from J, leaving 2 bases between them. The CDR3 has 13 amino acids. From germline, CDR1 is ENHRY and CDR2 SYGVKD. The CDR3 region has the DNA TGTGCCATCAGTGAGACCTCTGGAAACACCATATATTTT. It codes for CAISETSGNTIYF.

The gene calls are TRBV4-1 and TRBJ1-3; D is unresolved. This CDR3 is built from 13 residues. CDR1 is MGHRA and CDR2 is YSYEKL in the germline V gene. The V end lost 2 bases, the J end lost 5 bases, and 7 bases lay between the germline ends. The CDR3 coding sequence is TGCGCCAGCAGCCAAAGGGAAAGAAACACCATATATTTT. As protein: CASSQRERNTIYF.

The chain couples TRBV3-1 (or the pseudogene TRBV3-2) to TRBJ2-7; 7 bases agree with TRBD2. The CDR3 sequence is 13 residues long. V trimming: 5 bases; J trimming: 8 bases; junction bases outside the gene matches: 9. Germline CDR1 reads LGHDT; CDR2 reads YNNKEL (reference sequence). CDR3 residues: CASSFLADGKQYF. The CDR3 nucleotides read TGTGCCAGCAGCTTCCTAGCGGACGGTAAGCAGTACTTC.

DNA for the CDR3: TGTGCCAGCAGCTCTGCGAAAGGAACAGATACGCAGTATTTT. Its protein is CASSSAKGTDTQYF. The chain is built from TRBV5-4 and TRBJ2-3; D is unclear. The CDR3 covers 14 residues. Germline V gene sequence: CDR1 SGHNT, CDR2 YYREEE (reference sequence). V lost 3 bases to trimming and J lost 3 bases, with 11 bases between them.

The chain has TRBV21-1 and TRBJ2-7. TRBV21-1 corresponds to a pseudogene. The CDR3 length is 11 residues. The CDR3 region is CASKGGYEQYF. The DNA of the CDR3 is TGTGCCAGCAAGGGGGGCTACGAGCAGTACTTC.

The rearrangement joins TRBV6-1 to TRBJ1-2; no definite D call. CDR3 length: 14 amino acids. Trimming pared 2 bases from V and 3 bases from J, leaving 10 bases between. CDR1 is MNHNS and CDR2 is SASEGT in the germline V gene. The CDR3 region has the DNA TGTGCCAGCAGTGAACGGCAGATTCACTATGGCTACACCTTC. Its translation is CASSERQIHYGYTF.

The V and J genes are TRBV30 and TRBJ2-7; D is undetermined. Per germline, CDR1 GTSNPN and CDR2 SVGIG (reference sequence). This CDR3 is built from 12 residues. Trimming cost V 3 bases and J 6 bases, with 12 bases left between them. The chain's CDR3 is CAWRNLLLEQYF. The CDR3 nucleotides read TGTGCCTGGAGGAATCTCCTCCTCGAGCAGTACTTC.

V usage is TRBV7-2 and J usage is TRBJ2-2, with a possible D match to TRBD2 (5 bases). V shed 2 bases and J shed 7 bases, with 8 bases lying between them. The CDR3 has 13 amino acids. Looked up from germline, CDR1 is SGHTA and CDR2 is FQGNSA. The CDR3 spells CASSLTRDGELFF. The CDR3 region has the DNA TGTGCCAGCAGCTTAACGAGGGACGGGGAGCTGTTTTTT.